This TCR beta chain was documented in a study of radiation and T cells in renal cell carcinoma. General study points: Without pretreatment biopsies, baseline tumor clonotype presence was undetermined. From baseline, blood top tumor clonotypes peaked at 2 weeks post-radiation.

V was clipped by 1 base and J by 8 bases; unmatched bases: 5. This CDR3 spans 15 amino acids. CDR1 SGHTA and CDR2 FQGNSA come from the germline V gene. In the case of this clone: The antigen remains undetermined.

Time point: blood 2 weeks post-SBRT. Indicated treatment: 15 Gy SBRT to primary tumor, nephrectomy 4 weeks later. Radiation-treated patients gave blood at baseline, week 2 and week 4. Clones were read by immunoSEQ multiplex PCR, and TCRdb kept only the in-frame ones, dropping some. There are about 120,000 clones in the sample; over 75% occur only once, and 5% to 6.5% lies in the top ten. The specimen was blood, collected from a patient whose treatment included radiotherapy and nephrectomy. The sequence was collected from a man in his fifties or sixties with renal cell carcinoma. The chain combines TRBV7-2 with TRBJ2-1, with 10 bases lining up with TRBD1. The chain's CDR3 is CASSLGTGGFDEQFF. DNA for the CDR3: TGTGCCAGCAGCTTAGGGACAGGGGGTTTTGATGAGCAGTTCTTC.